The 27 T cell receptor beta chains listed next were all sequenced from one sample in a study of blood T cell repertoires in COVID-19. Clones were read by immunoSEQ multiplex PCR, and TCRdb kept only the in-frame ones, dropping some. This table holds approximately 120,000 clones, roughly four fifths found once. The sample consisted of peripheral blood. The receptors shown here come from a woman aged 45-59 years with acute or convalescent COVID-19.

The chain links TRBV7-9 to TRBJ2-1; 8 bases line up with TRBD1. Germline V gives CDR1 SEHNR, CDR2 FQNEAQ (reference sequence). CDR3 length: 14 amino acids. V trimming: 8 bases; J trimming: 5 bases; junction bases outside the gene matches: 8. In DNA, the CDR3 is TGTGCCAGCCTTCCCGGGACAGGCGACAATGAGCAGTTCTTC. It specifies CASLPGTGDNEQFF.

V and J are TRBV3-1 (or the pseudogene TRBV3-2) and TRBJ1-4; no clear D. The CDR3 runs to 15 residues. Germline V CDR1 and CDR2: LGHDT, YNNKEL (reference sequence). The V and J ends lost 4 bases and 4 bases respectively, with 13 bases between them. The CDR3 is CASSLNGQHNEKLFF. CDR3 nucleotides: TGTGCCAGCAGCCTAAATGGGCAGCATAATGAAAAACTGTTTTTT.

The V gene is TRBV6-5, the J gene TRBJ1-1; D may be TRBD1 (5 bases). The CDR3 runs 15 residues. The ends were cut back, 0 bases at V and 0 bases at J, with 8 bases in the middle. Germline CDR1 is MNHEY and CDR2 is SVGAGI. CDR3 amino acids: CASSYSMTVNTEAFF. The CDR3 DNA reads as TGTGCCAGCAGTTACTCGATGACAGTGAACACTGAAGCTTTCTTT.

J is TRBJ1-4 and V is TRBV25-1; D is uncertain. Trimming cost V 7 bases and J 8 bases, with 14 bases left between them. Germline V lookup: CDR1 MGHDK, CDR2 SYGVNS. The CDR3 totals 13 residues. In DNA form, the CDR3 reads TGTGCCAGCATTGACCCAGGTCGGGAAAAACTGTTTTTT. Translated, it gives CASIDPGREKLFF.

This chain uses TRBV5-1 with TRBJ2-5; maybe TRBD1 (6 bases). The CDR3 is made up of 16 amino acids. Germline V lookup: CDR1 SGHRS, CDR2 YFSETQ. Trimming left V 0 bases short and J 5 bases short, with 17 bases between. The CDR3 sequence is CASSLARWGRGETQYF. CDR3 sequence (DNA): TGCGCCAGCAGCTTGGCCAGGTGGGGGCGCGGTGAGACCCAGTACTTC. The full variable domain, rest sourced from reference TRBV5-1 and TRBJ2-5, is KAGVTQTPRYLIKTRGQQVTLSCSPISGHRSVSWYQQTPGQGLQFLFEYFSETQRNKGNFPGRFSGRQFSNSRSEMNVSTLELGDSALYLCASSLARWGRGETQYFGPGTRLLVL.

This clone has only a few counts. The chain carries TRBV3-1 (or the pseudogene TRBV3-2) and TRBJ1-5; TRBD1 is a possible D gene (6 bases). The CDR3 loop spans 14 amino acids. The germline V gene has CDR1 LGHDT and CDR2 YNNKEL (reference sequence). Trimming cost V 0 bases and J 4 bases, with 7 bases left between them. For the CDR3, the DNA is TGTGCCAGCAGCCAAGACAGGGGAAATCAGCCCCAGCATTTT. This sequence encodes CASSQDRGNQPQHF.

V is TRBV6-2 or TRBV6-3 and J is TRBJ2-3, with no clear D. CDR3 length: 14 residues. Trimming removed 2 bases at V and 0 bases at J, with 6 bases between. Germline-derived CDR1 and CDR2 are MNHEY and SVGEGT. For the CDR3, the DNA is TGTGCCAGCAGTTACGCGGTGAGCACAGATACGCAGTATTTT. Protein product: CASSYAVSTDTQYF.

The chain is built from TRBV3-1 (or the pseudogene TRBV3-2) and TRBJ2-2; TRBD2 might be the D (6 bases). The germline V gene encodes CDR1 LGHDT and CDR2 YNNKEL (reference sequence). Trimming cost V 1 base and J 6 bases, with 15 bases left between them. The CDR3 loop spans 16 amino acids. This chain's CDR3 is CASSQAIGGVPGELFF. In DNA, the CDR3 is TGTGCCAGCAGCCAAGCTATCGGGGGAGTGCCCGGGGAGCTGTTTTTT.

This sequence joins TRBV19 and TRBJ1-5, with D maybe TRBD1 (6 bases). CDR1 LNHDA and CDR2 SQIVND come from the germline V gene (reference sequence). The CDR3 is made up of 17 amino acids. The V and J ends lost 3 bases and 2 bases respectively, with 17 bases between them. CDR3 DNA sequence: TGTGCCAGTAGTATTACAGGGCCTCGGGCTGGCAATCAGCCCCAGCATTTT. Translation gives CASSITGPRAGNQPQHF.

This clone was seen more than once but under ten times. V gene TRBV2 combines with J gene TRBJ1-1; weak D call: TRBD1 (6 bases). The V gene lost 8 bases and the J gene lost 1 base, with 14 bases spanning the gap. Germline assignment: CDR1 SNHLY and CDR2 FYNNEI. This CDR3 has 14 amino acids. The CDR3: CASRTEASNTEAFF. The CDR3 DNA reads as TGTGCCAGCCGGACAGAAGCCTCGAACACTGAAGCTTTCTTT.

The chain combines TRBV30 with TRBJ1-6; possible D gene TRBD1, 5 bases. Germline V gene sequence: CDR1 GTSNPN, CDR2 SVGIG (reference sequence). The CDR3 covers 15 residues. V lost 3 bases to trimming and J lost 8 bases, with 17 bases between them. The CDR3 is CAWRNGWGIDSPLHF. The CDR3 DNA sequence: TGTGCCTGGAGAAATGGGTGGGGCATCGATTCACCCCTCCACTTT.

This chain joins TRBV19 and TRBJ1-5; no clear D gene. The CDR3 loop spans 12 amino acids. Germline CDR1 is LNHDA and CDR2 is SQIVND (reference sequence). Trimming took 8 bases from V and 2 from J, leaving 7 bases between them. The CDR3 region has the DNA TGTGCCAGTGTAGTGGGCAATCAGCCCCAGCATTTT. This sequence encodes CASVVGNQPQHF. The variable domain in full, with the rest retrieved from reference TRBV19 and TRBJ1-5, is DGGITQSPKYLFRKEGQNVTLSCEQNLNHDAMYWYRQDPGQGLRLIYYSQIVNDFQKGDIAEGYSVSREKKESFPLTVTSAQKNPTAFYLCASVVGNQPQHFGDGTRLSIL.

The chain uses TRBV2 and TRBJ2-7; maybe TRBD1 (6 bases). This CDR3 comprises 14 residues. Per the germline V gene, CDR1 is SNHLY and CDR2 is FYNNEI. The V and J ends lost 3 bases and 3 bases respectively, with 12 bases between them. CDR3 nucleotides: TGTGCCAGCAGTGACCAGGGGCAGGGCTACGAGCAGTACTTC. Translated: CASSDQGQGYEQYF.

The chain combines TRBV6-5 with TRBJ2-1; 10 bases match TRBD1. CDR1 is MNHEY and CDR2 is SVGAGI in the germline V gene. The V and J ends lost 5 bases and 8 bases, in that order; junction bases with no gene match: 6. The CDR3 runs to 14 residues. The DNA of the CDR3 is TGTGCCAGCAGTCCGACAGGGGGCTATGATGAGCAGTTCTTC. Protein sequence: CASSPTGGYDEQFF.

The chain recombines TRBV9 with TRBJ1-2, with 8 bases aligning to TRBD1. CDR3 length: 14 residues. The V segment lost 4 bases and the J segment 4 bases; nucleotides outside the gene matches: 6. Germline loops: CDR1 SGDLS, CDR2 YYNGEE. In nucleotides, the CDR3 is TGTGCCAGCAGCCTGGACAGGGCTACCTATGGCTACACCTTC. Translated, it gives CASSLDRATYGYTF.

This chain connects TRBV5-8 to TRBJ2-3; 9 nucleotides line up with TRBD2. CDR3 size: 17 residues. CDR1 and CDR2 (germline): SGHTS, YDEGEE. V was pared by 0 bases and J by 1 base, with 6 bases of the junction left unmatched. CDR3 amino acids: CASSLAGRTSGTDTQYF. CDR3 coding DNA: TGTGCCAGCAGCTTGGCCGGTCGGACTAGCGGCACAGATACGCAGTATTTT. Full variable domain (remainder filled in from reference TRBV5-8 and TRBJ2-3): EAGVTQSPTHLIKTRGQQATLRCSPISGHTSVYWYQQALGLGLQFLLWYDEGEERNRGNFPPRFSGRQFPNYSSELNVNALELEDSALYLCASSLAGRTSGTDTQYFGPGTRLTVL.

This clone occurred a few times. CDR3 protein: CASSLEWQSHEQYF. The CDR3 DNA reads as TGTGCCAGCAGCTTGGAGTGGCAAAGCCACGAGCAGTACTTC. The chain is built from TRBV28 and TRBJ2-7; D is uncertain. This CDR3 has 14 amino acids. Between the trimmed V and J ends, which lost 6 bases and 5 bases, there was a span of 17 bases. CDR1 and CDR2 (germline): MDHEN, SYDVKM.

V usage is TRBV19 and J usage is TRBJ1-1; D is possibly TRBD1 (5 bases). This CDR3 contains 15 residues. CDR1 is LNHDA and CDR2 is SQIVND in the germline V gene (reference sequence). The V and J ends lost 7 bases and 0 bases respectively, with 15 bases between them. The CDR3 sequence is CASTRGPGMNTEAFF. CDR3 DNA: TGTGCCAGTACTAGGGGCCCTGGAATGAACACTGAAGCTTTCTTT.

V gene TRBV10-3 combines with J gene TRBJ1-5, with D possibly matching TRBD1 (5 bases). Per germline, CDR1 ENHRY and CDR2 SYGVKD. V lost 5 bases, J lost 6 bases, and 11 bases lay in between. CDR3 length: 13 residues. CDR3 amino acids: CAISQGDSQPQHF. The CDR3, as DNA: TGTGCCATCAGTCAAGGGGATAGTCAGCCCCAGCATTTT.

This rearrangement joins TRBV11-2 to TRBJ2-7, with TRBD2 as a possible D gene (6 bases). V shed 0 bases and J shed 3 bases, with 18 bases lying between them. The germline V gene encodes CDR1 SGHAT and CDR2 FQNNGV. The CDR3 totals 17 residues. CDR3 amino acids: CASSLESGRDYNYEQYF. The CDR3 DNA reads TGTGCCAGCAGCTTAGAAAGCGGGCGGGATTATAACTACGAGCAGTACTTC.

This chain uses TRBV2 with TRBJ2-3; maybe TRBD1 (6 bases). The length of the CDR3 is 15 residues. The ends were cut back, 7 bases at V and 1 base at J, with 15 bases in the middle. Germline V lookup: CDR1 SNHLY, CDR2 FYNNEI. CDR3 sequence (DNA): TGTGCCAGCAATTATGGACAGTCTCGCACAGATACGCAGTATTTT. Residues: CASNYGQSRTDTQYF.

The chain carries TRBV7-6 and TRBJ2-1; 8 positions match TRBD2. V lost 5 bases to trimming and J lost 5 bases; unmatched junction nucleotides: 14. The germline gives CDR1 SGHVS, CDR2 FNYEAQ. The CDR3 loop spans 17 amino acids. CDR3 sequence (DNA): TGTGCCAGCAGCCTTACCGTAGCGGGGTCTGCAGACAATGAGCAGTTCTTC. It encodes CASSLTVAGSADNEQFF.

V is TRBV5-6 and J is TRBJ2-1; TRBD2 agrees at 12 bases. Germline CDR1 reads SGHDT; CDR2 reads YYEEEE. This CDR3 contains 18 residues. Germline trimming cut 4 bases from V and 6 bases from J; bases unmatched to any gene: 14. The CDR3 DNA is TGTGCCAGCAGCCATACTAGCGGGGGGCCTTTGAGAGCCAATGAGCAGTTCTTC. It encodes CASSHTSGGPLRANEQFF.

This clone has just one count. The V call is TRBV12-3 or TRBV12-4, the J call TRBJ1-5; possible D gene TRBD1, 5 bases. Trimming stripped 8 bases from V and 5 bases from J, with 13 bases between. This CDR3 has 13 residues. The CDR3 loop reads CASGDSDDQPQHF. The CDR3 DNA sequence: TGTGCCAGCGGCGACAGCGATGATCAGCCCCAGCATTTT.

This chain uses TRBV3-1 (or the pseudogene TRBV3-2) with TRBJ2-3; 7 bases fit TRBD2. Germline CDR1 and CDR2: LGHDT and YNNKEL (reference sequence). V dropped 3 bases and J dropped 1; count of bases not matched to a gene: 10. The CDR3 has 17 residues. The CDR3 sequence is CASSQRPGTTRTDTQYF. CDR3 DNA sequence: TGTGCCAGCAGCCAGAGGCCCGGGACTACACGCACAGATACGCAGTATTTT.

This chain links TRBV28 with TRBJ2-7; possibly TRBD1 for D (8 bases). The V end was cut by 6 bases, the J end by 3 bases, with 21 bases between. CDR3 length: 16 residues. In germline, CDR1 is MDHEN, CDR2 SYDVKM. CDR3 in amino acids: CASRATGEGAFYEQYF. CDR3 coding DNA: TGTGCCAGCAGAGCGACAGGGGAGGGTGCATTCTACGAGCAGTACTTC.

The chain is built from TRBV18 and TRBJ1-2; 7 nucleotides match TRBD1. Per germline, CDR1 KGHSH and CDR2 LQKENI. V shed 2 bases and J 6 bases; nucleotides not matched to a gene: 3. The CDR3 runs to 13 residues. The CDR3: CASSPKGADGYTF. As DNA, the CDR3 is TGTGCCAGCTCACCAAAGGGGGCGGATGGCTACACCTTC.